The next 9 T cell receptor beta chains were all read from a single sample in a study of human T cells and chemical hapten exposure. The sample's time point: pre-sensitization, week 0. The treatment denotes: therapeutic diphenylcyclopropenone sensitization with weekly scalp DPC. TCRdb reanalysed the RACE reads using MiXCR and keeps one entry per CDR3 protein. The sample lists around 300,000 distinct CDR3 sequences, just under 8% occurring once. Sequencing was performed on whole blood, taken in connection with sensitization to the hapten diphenylcyclopropenone (DPC). Every receptor here comes from a man between 18 and 29 years old with alopecia areata. Some clones in this sample may be carry-over from other donors' samples.

The CDR3, as DNA: TGCGCCAGCAGCCAAGATACCGGGACCTCTGGGGCCAACGTCCTGACTTTC. Translated, it gives CASSQDTGTSGANVLTF. The chain employs TRBV4-3 and TRBJ2-6; D might be TRBD1 or TRBD2, each matching 5 bases. Deletions cut 0 bases from V and 0 bases from J, with 9 bases between. The CDR3 is made up of 17 amino acids. The germline V gene encodes CDR1 LGHNA and CDR2 YSLEER.

In its sample, this clonotype was seen a few times. V is TRBV6-2 or TRBV6-3 and J is TRBJ2-6; 8 bases are a match to TRBD1. CDR1 and CDR2 from the germline V gene are MNHEY and SVGEGT. CDR3 length: 19 residues. The junction had 9 bases not matched to a gene; V was cut back by 2 bases and J by 0 bases. The CDR3 is CASSYGATGAYSGANVLTF. As DNA, the CDR3 is TGTGCCAGCAGTTACGGGGCGACAGGGGCCTACTCTGGGGCCAACGTCCTGACTTTC.

This clonotype was detected many times. The rearrangement links TRBV5-6 to TRBJ1-5; 10 nucleotides line up with TRBD1. CDR1 is SGHDT and CDR2 is YYEEEE in the germline V gene. The CDR3 spans 14 residues. Unmatched junction bases numbered 3, after V lost 4 bases and J lost 5 bases. CDR3 residues: CASSLTGGYQPQHF. DNA for the CDR3: TGTGCCAGCAGCCTGACAGGGGGCTATCAGCCCCAGCATTTT. Using reference TRBV5-6 and TRBJ1-5 for the parts outside the CDR3, the full variable domain is DAGVTQSPTHLIKTRGQQVTLRCSPKSGHDTVSWYQQALGQGPQFIFQYYEEEERQRGNFPDRFSGHQFPNYSSELNVNALLLGDSALYLCASSLTGGYQPQHFGDGTRLSIL.

This clonotype occurred many times. V and J are TRBV5-1 and TRBJ1-5, with D maybe TRBD1 (5 bases). This CDR3 contains 14 residues. CDR1 is SGHRS and CDR2 is YFSETQ in the germline V gene. V was shortened by 1 base and J by 5 bases, with 10 bases between the two germline ends. The CDR3 DNA sequence: TGCGCCAGCAGCTTGAGGGGCGGGGATCAGCCCCAGCATTTT. Translating gives CASSLRGGDQPQHF.

This clonotype was recorded a few times. The V and J genes are TRBV4-1 and TRBJ2-2; 9 bases fit TRBD2. Germline V lookup: CDR1 MGHRA, CDR2 YSYEKL. Germline trimming cut 3 bases from V and 4 bases from J; bases unmatched to any gene: 21. This CDR3 has 21 amino acids. Here the CDR3 DNA reads TGCGCCAGCAGCCACCCCACCGCGGGGTCGAGCGGGGGGTGGGGCACCGGGGAGCTGTTTTTT. It codes for CASSHPTAGSSGGWGTGELFF.

There are a few counts of this clonotype. V gene TRBV5-5 combines with J gene TRBJ2-5; 13 nucleotides align to TRBD2. CDR1 SGHKS and CDR2 YYEKEE come from the germline V gene (reference sequence). The CDR3 totals 17 residues. J lost 1 base, V lost 4 bases, and 7 bases had no gene match. CDR3 sequence reads: CASSPGWTSGGQETQYF. CDR3 DNA sequence: TGTGCCAGCAGCCCCGGCTGGACTAGCGGGGGCCAAGAGACCCAGTACTTC.

This chain joins TRBV20-1 and TRBJ1-3; D might be TRBD1 (6 bases). Germline lookup yields CDR1 DFQATT and CDR2 SNEGSKA (reference sequence). The CDR3 runs to 13 residues. Trimming removed 3 bases from V and 8 bases from J, with 14 bases in between. The DNA for the CDR3 is TGCAGTGCTAGCTCCGGGGGCGGAGACACCATATATTTT. Protein product: CSASSGGGDTIYF.

CDR3 coding DNA: TGTGCCAGCTTTAAGGTGGCAGGGGGACGCTACGAGCAGTACTTC. Its translation: CASFKVAGGRYEQYF. This rearrangement joins TRBV28 to TRBJ2-7; 7 bases fit TRBD1. V lost 8 bases to trimming and J lost 3 bases; unmatched junction nucleotides: 13. CDR3 length: 15 residues. From germline, CDR1 is MDHEN and CDR2 SYDVKM.

The table lists this clonotype with a few counts. The gene calls are TRBV11-2 and TRBJ1-2, with TRBD1 as a possible D gene (5 bases). This CDR3 comprises 13 residues. Between the trimmed V and J ends, which lost 7 bases and 4 bases, there was a span of 13 bases. CDR1 and CDR2 from the germline V gene are SGHAT and FQNNGV. The DNA for the CDR3 is TGTGCCAGCACCAAGGACACCTTCTATGGCTACACCTTC. This codes for CASTKDTFYGYTF.